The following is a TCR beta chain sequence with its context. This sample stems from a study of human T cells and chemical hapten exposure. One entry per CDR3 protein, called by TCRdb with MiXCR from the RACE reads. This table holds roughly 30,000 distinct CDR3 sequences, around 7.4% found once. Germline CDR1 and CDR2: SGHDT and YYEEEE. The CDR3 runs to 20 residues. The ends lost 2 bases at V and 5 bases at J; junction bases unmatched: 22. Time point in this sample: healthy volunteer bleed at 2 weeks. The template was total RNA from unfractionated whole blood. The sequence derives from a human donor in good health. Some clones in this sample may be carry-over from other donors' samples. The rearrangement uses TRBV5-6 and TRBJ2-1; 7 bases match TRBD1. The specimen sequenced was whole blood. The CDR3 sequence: CASSFFAIWGPGQTNNEQFF. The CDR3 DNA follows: TGTGCCAGCAGCTTCTTCGCCATATGGGGACCGGGACAGACAAACAATGAGCAGTTCTTC.